This T cell receptor beta chain came from a study of PD-1 blockade in classical Hodgkin lymphoma. Study background: Patients had nivolumab dosed at 3 mg/kg, delivered intravenously every 2 weeks.

Study-wide results and caveats: Newly diagnosed patients had diversity similar to the baseline diversity of complete responders. A reduction in baseline TCR diversity was reportedly seen in newly diagnosed patients relative to healthy donors. TCR diversity rose significantly by C4D1 in CD4+ but not CD8+ cells.

All patients experienced relapse after autologous stem cell transplantation, and brentuximab vedotin exposure was variable. As regards this clone: Antigen specificity is unknown.

Assay used: immunoSEQ multiplex PCR; TCRdb lists only in-frame clones, some missing. Of 25,000 to 30,000 clones in the sample, around 73% were seen once. This TCR came from a human donor with classical Hodgkin lymphoma. The specimen comprised peripheral blood mononuclear cells (PBMCs), sampled before the second cycle of nivolumab.

The CDR3 nucleotides read TGTGCCAGTAGTCGACAGATCCATAGCAATCAGCCCCAGCATTTT. Protein sequence: CASSRQIHSNQPQHF. V and J are TRBV19 and TRBJ1-5, with a tentative D call TRBD1 (5 bases). Trimming removed 5 bases from V and 0 bases from J, with 11 bases in between. The germline CDR1 and CDR2 sequences are LNHDA and SQIVND (reference sequence). The CDR3 runs 15 residues.